This T cell receptor (beta chain) is drawn from a study of cytomegalovirus exposure and HLA in healthy donors. Overall study: Genetic ancestry analysis placed about 84% of the 300 to 500 donors that were genotyped in the Caucasian-associated cluster. General observations from the study: Reportedly, TCR beta sequences accurately predicted HLA-A and HLA-B alleles in most subjects. In a later analysis, HLA-C alleles had the fewest associated TCRs, DRB1 alleles the most. TCR beta chain V- and J-gene trimming was linked, in a later analysis, to a missense variant in DCLRE1C.

The CDR3 is made up of 13 amino acids. Germline V gene lookup returns CDR1 MNHEY and CDR2 SVGAGI. With 2 bases removed from V and 1 base from J, the gap between germline ends came to 4 bases. Regarding this clone: The antigen remains unidentified. This specimen includes other DNA sequences encoding the same CDR3.

Researchers ran the PCR with 60 Vbeta and 13 Jbeta primers. Assay used: immunoSEQ multiplex PCR; TCRdb lists only in-frame clones, some missing. Among more than 85,000 clones listed, roughly 76% were seen once. This receptor was identified in a woman between 45 and 60 years old in good health and CMV-seropositive. The chain carries TRBV6-5 and TRBJ2-3, with D unresolved. Material for sequencing was PBMCs. The CDR3, as DNA: TGTGCCAGCAGTTACCCAGGCACAGATACGCAGTATTTT. Its protein product is CASSYPGTDTQYF.